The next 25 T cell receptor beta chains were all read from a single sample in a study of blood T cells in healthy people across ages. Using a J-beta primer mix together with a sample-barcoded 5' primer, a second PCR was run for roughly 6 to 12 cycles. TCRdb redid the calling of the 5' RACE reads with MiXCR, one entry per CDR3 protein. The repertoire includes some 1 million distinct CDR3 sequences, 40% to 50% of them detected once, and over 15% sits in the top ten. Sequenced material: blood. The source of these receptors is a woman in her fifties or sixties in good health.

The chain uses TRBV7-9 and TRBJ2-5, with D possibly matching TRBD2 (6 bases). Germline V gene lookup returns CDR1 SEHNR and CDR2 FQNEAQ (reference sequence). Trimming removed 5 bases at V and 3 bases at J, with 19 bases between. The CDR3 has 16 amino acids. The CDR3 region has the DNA TGTGCCAGCAGCCAGTGGGGCATCGCGGGGAAAGAGACCCAGTACTTC. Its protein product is CASSQWGIAGKETQYF. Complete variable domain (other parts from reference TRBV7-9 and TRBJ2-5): DTGVSQNPRHKITKRGQNVTFRCDPISEHNRLYWYRQTLGQGPEFLTYFQNEAQLEKSRLLSDRFSAERPKGSFSTLEIQRTEQGDSAMYLCASSQWGIAGKETQYFGPGTRLLVL.

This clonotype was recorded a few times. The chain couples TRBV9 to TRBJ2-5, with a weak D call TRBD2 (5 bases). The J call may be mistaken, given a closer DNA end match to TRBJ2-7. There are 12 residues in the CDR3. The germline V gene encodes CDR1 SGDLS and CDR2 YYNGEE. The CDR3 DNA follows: TGTGCCAGCAGCGTAGGAGCGGCCGAGCAGTACTTC. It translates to CASSVGAAEQYF.

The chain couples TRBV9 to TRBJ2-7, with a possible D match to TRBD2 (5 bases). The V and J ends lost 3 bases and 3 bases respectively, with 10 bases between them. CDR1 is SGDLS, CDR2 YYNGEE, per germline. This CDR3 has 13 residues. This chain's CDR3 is CASSADWSYEQYF. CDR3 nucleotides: TGTGCCAGCAGCGCGGACTGGAGCTACGAGCAGTACTTC.

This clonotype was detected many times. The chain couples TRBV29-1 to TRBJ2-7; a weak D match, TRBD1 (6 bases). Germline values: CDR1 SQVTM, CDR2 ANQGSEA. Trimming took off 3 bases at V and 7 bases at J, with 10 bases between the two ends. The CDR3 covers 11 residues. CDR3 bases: TGCAGCGTTGAGGGACAATTTGAGCAGTACTTC. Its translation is CSVEGQFEQYF.

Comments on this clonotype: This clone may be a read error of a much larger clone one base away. The CDR3 is CASAPGTAAKNVQYF. In nucleotides, the CDR3 is TGCGCCAGCGCCCCCGGGACAGCAGCCAAAAACGTTCAGTACTTC. The V gene is TRBV5-1, the J gene TRBJ2-4; 7 nucleotides agree with TRBD1. The CDR3 has 15 amino acids. Germline CDR1 is SGHRS and CDR2 is YFSETQ.

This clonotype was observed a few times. CDR3 protein: CASSEGGTGKYGYTF. The CDR3 DNA reads as TGTGCCAGCAGTGAAGGTGGCACTGGGAAATATGGCTACACCTTC. The chain combines TRBV25-1 with TRBJ1-2; no reliable D call. Germline V gene lookup returns CDR1 MGHDK and CDR2 SYGVNS. The CDR3 is made up of 15 amino acids. V lost 2 bases to trimming and J lost 5 bases, with 15 bases between them.

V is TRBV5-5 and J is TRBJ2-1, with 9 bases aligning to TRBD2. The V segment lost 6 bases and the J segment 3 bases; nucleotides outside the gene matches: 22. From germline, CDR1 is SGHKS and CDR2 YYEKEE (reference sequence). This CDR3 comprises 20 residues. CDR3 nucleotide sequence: TGTGCCAGCACCACTTGGTTTAGGAGATTTAGCGGGAGCGGCTACAATGAGCAGTTCTTC. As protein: CASTTWFRRFSGSGYNEQFF. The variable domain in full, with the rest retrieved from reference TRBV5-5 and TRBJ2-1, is DAGVTQSPTHLIKTRGQQVTLRCSPISGHKSVSWYQQVLGQGPQFIFQYYEKEERGRGNFPDRFSARQFPNYSSELNVNALLLGDSALYLCASTTWFRRFSGSGYNEQFFGPGTRLTVL.

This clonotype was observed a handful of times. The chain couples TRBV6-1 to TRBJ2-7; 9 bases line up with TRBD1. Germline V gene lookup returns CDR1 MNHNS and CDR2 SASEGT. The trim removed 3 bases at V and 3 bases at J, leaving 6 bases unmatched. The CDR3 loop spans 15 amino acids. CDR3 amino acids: CASSDGTGGYYEQYF. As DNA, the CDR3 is TGTGCCAGCAGTGATGGCACAGGGGGCTACTACGAGCAGTACTTC.

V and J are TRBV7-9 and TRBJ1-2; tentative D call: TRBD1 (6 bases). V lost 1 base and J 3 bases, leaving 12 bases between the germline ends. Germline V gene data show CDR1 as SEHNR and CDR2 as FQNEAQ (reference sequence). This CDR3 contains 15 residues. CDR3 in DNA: TGTGCCAGCAGCTTAGAATCCGGGGGCGACTATGGCTACACCTTC. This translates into CASSLESGGDYGYTF.

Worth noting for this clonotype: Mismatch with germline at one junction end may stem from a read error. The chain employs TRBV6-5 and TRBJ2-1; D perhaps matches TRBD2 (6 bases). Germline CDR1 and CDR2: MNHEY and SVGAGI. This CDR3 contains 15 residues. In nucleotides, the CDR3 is TGTGCCGGCAGTTCCTCCGCGGGACTCCACAATGAGCAGTTCTTC. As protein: CAGSSSAGLHNEQFF.

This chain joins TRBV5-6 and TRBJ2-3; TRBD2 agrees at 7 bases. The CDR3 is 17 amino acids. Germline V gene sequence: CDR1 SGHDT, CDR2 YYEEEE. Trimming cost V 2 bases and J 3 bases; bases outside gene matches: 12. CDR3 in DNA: TGTGCCAGCAGCTTAGGGTGGGGAGCGGGGACTACAGATACGCAGTATTTT. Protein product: CASSLGWGAGTTDTQYF.

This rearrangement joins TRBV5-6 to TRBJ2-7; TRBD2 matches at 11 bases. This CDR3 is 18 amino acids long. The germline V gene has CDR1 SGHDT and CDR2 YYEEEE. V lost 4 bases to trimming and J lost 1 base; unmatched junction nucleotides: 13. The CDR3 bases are TGTGCCAGCAGCCCTCCGGGACTAGCGGTTAGAGGTTCCTACGAGCAGTACTTC. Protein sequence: CASSPPGLAVRGSYEQYF. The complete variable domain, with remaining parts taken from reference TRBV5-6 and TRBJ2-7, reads DAGVTQSPTHLIKTRGQQVTLRCSPKSGHDTVSWYQQALGQGPQFIFQYYEEEERQRGNFPDRFSGHQFPNYSSELNVNALLLGDSALYLCASSPPGLAVRGSYEQYFGPGTRLTVT.

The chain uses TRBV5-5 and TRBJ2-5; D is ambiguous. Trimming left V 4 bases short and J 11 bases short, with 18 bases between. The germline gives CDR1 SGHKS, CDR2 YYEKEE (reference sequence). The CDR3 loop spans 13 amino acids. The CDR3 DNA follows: TGTGCCAGCAGCCAGATATCGGAAGATGAGCAGTACTTC. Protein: CASSQISEDEQYF.

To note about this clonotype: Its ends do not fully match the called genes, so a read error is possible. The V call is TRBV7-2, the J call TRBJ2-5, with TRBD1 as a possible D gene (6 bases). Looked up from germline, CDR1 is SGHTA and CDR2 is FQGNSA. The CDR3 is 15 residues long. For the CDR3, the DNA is TGTGCCGGCAGCATCAGACAGGTCGGGAAAGAGACCCAGTACTTC. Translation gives CAGSIRQVGKETQYF.

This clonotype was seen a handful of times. For the CDR3, the DNA is TGTGCCACCAGCAGAGATCCAGGGGCCGGGGAGCTGTTTTTT. This codes for CATSRDPGAGELFF. J is TRBJ2-2 and V is TRBV15, with D perhaps matching TRBD1 (6 bases). The CDR3 covers 14 residues. CDR1 and CDR2 from the germline V gene are LNHNV and YYDKDF (reference sequence). Trimming cost V 0 bases and J 6 bases, with 8 bases left between them.

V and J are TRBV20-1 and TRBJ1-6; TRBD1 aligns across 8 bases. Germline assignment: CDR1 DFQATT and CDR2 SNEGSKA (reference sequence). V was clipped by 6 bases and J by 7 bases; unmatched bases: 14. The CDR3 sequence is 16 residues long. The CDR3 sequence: CSAIDRGRPLNSPLHF. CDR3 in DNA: TGCAGTGCCATAGACAGGGGCAGACCCCTGAATTCACCCCTCCACTTT.

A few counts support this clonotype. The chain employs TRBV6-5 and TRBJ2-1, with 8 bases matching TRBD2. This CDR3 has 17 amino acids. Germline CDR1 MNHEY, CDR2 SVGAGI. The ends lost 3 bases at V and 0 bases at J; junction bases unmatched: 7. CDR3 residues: CASSYKLAGASYNEQFF. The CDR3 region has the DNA TGTGCCAGCAGTTATAAGCTAGCGGGTGCCTCCTACAATGAGCAGTTCTTC.

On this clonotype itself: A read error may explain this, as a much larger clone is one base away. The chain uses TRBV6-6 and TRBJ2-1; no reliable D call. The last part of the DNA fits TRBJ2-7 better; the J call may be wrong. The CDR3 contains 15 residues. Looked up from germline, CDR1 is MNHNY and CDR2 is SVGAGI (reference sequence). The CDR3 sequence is CASSPPLSSYNEQYF. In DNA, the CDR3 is TGTGCCAGCAGCCCCCCGCTGAGCTCCTACAATGAGCAGTACTTC.

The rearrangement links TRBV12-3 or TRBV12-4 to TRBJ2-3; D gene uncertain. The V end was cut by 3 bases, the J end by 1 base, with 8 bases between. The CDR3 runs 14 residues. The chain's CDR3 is CASSFGSRTDTQYF. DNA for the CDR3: TGTGCCAGCAGTTTTGGCAGTCGCACAGATACGCAGTATTTT.

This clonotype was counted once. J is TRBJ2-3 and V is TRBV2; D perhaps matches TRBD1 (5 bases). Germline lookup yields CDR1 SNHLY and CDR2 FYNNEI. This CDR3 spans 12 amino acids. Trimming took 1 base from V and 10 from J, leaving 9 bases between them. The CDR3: CASSEERGPQYF. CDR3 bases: TGTGCCAGCAGTGAAGAAAGGGGCCCGCAGTATTTT.

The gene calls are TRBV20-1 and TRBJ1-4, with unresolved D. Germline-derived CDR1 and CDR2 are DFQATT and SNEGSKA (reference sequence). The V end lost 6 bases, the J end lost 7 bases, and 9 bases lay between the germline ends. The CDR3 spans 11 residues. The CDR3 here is CSAIRGEKLFF. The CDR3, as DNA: TGCAGTGCAATCCGGGGTGAAAAACTGTTTTTT.

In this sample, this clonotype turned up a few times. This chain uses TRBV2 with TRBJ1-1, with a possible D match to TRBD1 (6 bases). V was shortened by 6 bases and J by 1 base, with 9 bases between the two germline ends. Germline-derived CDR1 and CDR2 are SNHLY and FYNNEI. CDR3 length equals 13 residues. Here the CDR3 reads CASREQGNTEAFF. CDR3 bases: TGTGCCAGCAGGGAACAGGGGAACACTGAAGCTTTCTTT.

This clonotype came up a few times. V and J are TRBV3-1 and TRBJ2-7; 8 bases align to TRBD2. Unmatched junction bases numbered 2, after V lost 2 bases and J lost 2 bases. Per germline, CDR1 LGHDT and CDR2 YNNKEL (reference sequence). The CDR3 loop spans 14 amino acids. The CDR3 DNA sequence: TGTGCCAGCAGCCAAACTAGCGGACCCTACGAGCAGTACTTC. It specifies CASSQTSGPYEQYF.

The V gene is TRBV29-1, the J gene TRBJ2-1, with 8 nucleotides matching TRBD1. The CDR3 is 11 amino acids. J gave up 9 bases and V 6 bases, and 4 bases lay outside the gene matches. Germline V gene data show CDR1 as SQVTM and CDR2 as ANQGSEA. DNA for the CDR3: TGCAGCGTCCAGGGGGCAGGTGAGCAGTTCTTC. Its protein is CSVQGAGEQFF.

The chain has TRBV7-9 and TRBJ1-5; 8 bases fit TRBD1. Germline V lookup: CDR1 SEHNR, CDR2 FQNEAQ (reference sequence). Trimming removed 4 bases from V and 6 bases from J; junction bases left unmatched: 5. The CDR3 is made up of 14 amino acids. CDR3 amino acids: CASSSGGTSQPQHF. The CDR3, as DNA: TGTGCCAGCAGCTCAGGGGGCACGAGTCAGCCCCAGCATTTT.